The sequence of this T cell receptor beta chain was determined in a study of somatic mutations in cytotoxic T cells in rheumatoid arthritis. V was trimmed by 7 bases and J by 1 base, leaving 10 bases between them. The CDR3 extends over 13 amino acids. Germline lookup yields CDR1 SNHLY and CDR2 FYNNEI. Study conclusions and caveats: Significant differences in CD8+ T-cell clonality were not found between rheumatoid arthritis patients and healthy controls (age-matched). Each of about an eighth of the roughly 65 patients had a largest CD8+ clone that made up more than 20% of CD8+ cells.

TCRdb keeps only in-frame clones here, not all; method: immunoSEQ multiplex PCR. Among tens of thousands of clones listed, 70% to 85% were seen once. Isolating CD4+ and CD8+ cells involved positive magnetic bead selection on an AutoMACS. Their purity was then checked by flow cytometry. In regard to this clone: The antigen is not known.

The clonotype originates from a man aged 35 to 55 in good health. The V and J genes are TRBV2 and TRBJ1-1; D might be TRBD1 (5 bases). Material for sequencing was CD8+ T cells sorted from blood. DNA for the CDR3: TGTGCCAGCATTCGGGGGGGGAACACTGAAGCTTTCTTT. Amino acid sequence: CASIRGGNTEAFF. Full variable domain (rest looked up from reference TRBV2 and TRBJ1-1): EPEVTQTPSHQVTQMGQEVILRCVPISNHLYFYWYRQILGQKVEFLVSFYNNEISEKSEIFDDQFSVERPDGSNFTLKIRSTKLEDSAMYFCASIRGGNTEAFFGQGTRLTVV.